Presented here are 21 T cell receptor beta chains from one specimen sequenced in a study of blood T cell repertoires in COVID-19. The protocol was immunoSEQ multiplex PCR, while the TCRdb copy is restricted to in-frame clones and leaves out a portion. Seen here are roughly 390,000 clones, approximately 89% observed once, and the top ten hold 8% to 13%. The sequenced sample was peripheral blood. The origin of the receptors is a woman aged 25 to 39 with COVID-19, enrolled during active disease.

This clone was detected only once. The chain links TRBV4-1 to TRBJ2-7; possible D gene TRBD1, 6 bases. Trimming pared 3 bases from V and 3 bases from J, leaving 12 bases between. This CDR3 is built from 14 residues. CDR1 is MGHRA and CDR2 is YSYEKL in the germline V gene. DNA of the CDR3: TGCGCCAGCAGCCAGACCGGGACATACTACGAGCAGTACTTC. It translates to CASSQTGTYYEQYF.

This chain joins TRBV5-1 and TRBJ2-7, with D hard to call. With 1 base removed from V and 1 base from J, the gap between germline ends came to 6 bases. Germline CDR1 is SGHRS and CDR2 is YFSETQ. This CDR3 is built from 13 residues. The CDR3 loop reads CASSLTDSYEQYF. Here the CDR3 DNA reads TGCGCCAGCAGCTTGACAGATTCCTACGAGCAGTACTTC.

The chain joins TRBV29-1 to TRBJ2-7, with 8 nucleotides matching TRBD2. This CDR3 comprises 14 residues. Germline values: CDR1 SQVTM, CDR2 ANQGSEA. V gave up 7 bases and J gave up 5 bases; unmatched junction bases: 13. CDR3 residues: CSAHKAGASNEQYF. For the CDR3, the DNA is TGCAGCGCACACAAAGCGGGAGCCAGCAACGAGCAGTACTTC.

This chain connects TRBV4-1 to TRBJ2-1; the D is unclear. There are 15 residues in the CDR3. With 1 base removed from V and 0 bases from J, the gap between germline ends came to 7 bases. CDR1 MGHRA and CDR2 YSYEKL come from the germline V gene. The CDR3, as DNA: TGCGCCAGCAGCCAAGGGCGGCTCTCCTACAATGAGCAGTTCTTC. This translates into CASSQGRLSYNEQFF.

The chain combines TRBV30 with TRBJ1-2; D is perhaps TRBD1 (5 bases). The CDR3 totals 12 residues. Between the trimmed V and J ends, which lost 4 bases and 8 bases, there was a span of 14 bases. CDR1 GTSNPN and CDR2 SVGIG come from the germline V gene (reference sequence). The CDR3 loop reads CAWNRLKGGYTF. CDR3 nucleotides: TGTGCCTGGAACAGGTTGAAGGGCGGCTACACCTTC.

A word on this clone: A junction boundary mismatches the germline segment, possibly from a read error. The chain has TRBV28 and TRBJ2-1, with 12 nucleotides matching TRBD2. The germline V gene encodes CDR1 MDHEN and CDR2 SYDVKM. The CDR3 covers 12 residues. The CDR3 DNA reads as TGTGCCAGCGAAGAGACTAGCGGGAGAATACTCTTC. Protein product: CASEETSGRILF.

CDR3 sequence (DNA): TGTGCCAGCAGATTCGGACAGGGGGCACCTGGGGCCAACGTCCTGACTTTC. As protein: CASRFGQGAPGANVLTF. This rearrangement joins TRBV27 to TRBJ2-6, with 11 bases that match TRBD1. In germline, CDR1 is MNHEY, CDR2 SMNVEV (reference sequence). J gave up 2 bases and V 6 bases, and 6 bases lay outside the gene matches. The CDR3 has 17 residues.

This clone occurred once. The chain links TRBV5-1 to TRBJ2-4, with D perhaps matching TRBD2 (5 bases). The CDR3 runs to 14 residues. Trimming took 5 bases from V and 6 from J, leaving 15 bases between them. The germline V gene encodes CDR1 SGHRS and CDR2 YFSETQ. The CDR3 reads CASRTGGARNIQYF. The DNA for the CDR3 is TGCGCCAGCAGAACCGGAGGCGCAAGAAACATTCAGTACTTC.

The genes are TRBV27 and TRBJ1-5; TRBD1 might be the D (6 bases). V gave up 5 bases and J gave up 7 bases, with 12 bases separating them. CDR3 length equals 13 residues. Germline V lookup: CDR1 MNHEY, CDR2 SMNVEV (reference sequence). The CDR3 spells CASSPQGRQPQHF. The CDR3 bases are TGTGCCAGCAGTCCACAGGGTAGACAGCCCCAGCATTTT.

J is TRBJ1-5 and V is TRBV5-1; a weak D match, TRBD1 (6 bases). This CDR3 has 17 amino acids. Germline CDR1 and CDR2: SGHRS and YFSETQ. V was pared by 4 bases and J by 3 bases, with 20 bases between. CDR3 in amino acids: CASSPFPPGVDNQPQHF. As DNA, the CDR3 is TGCGCCAGCAGCCCTTTTCCCCCAGGGGTCGACAATCAGCCCCAGCATTTT. The full variable domain, in which reference TRBV5-1 and TRBJ1-5 provide the parts outside the CDR3, is KAGVTQTPRYLIKTRGQQVTLSCSPISGHRSVSWYQQTPGQGLQFLFEYFSETQRNKGNFPGRFSGRQFSNSRSEMNVSTLELGDSALYLCASSPFPPGVDNQPQHFGDGTRLSIL.

The rearrangement links TRBV5-8 to TRBJ2-2; TRBD2 is a possible D gene (5 bases). Germline V lookup: CDR1 SGHTS, CDR2 YDEGEE. The CDR3 totals 16 residues. Trimming took 0 bases from V and 5 from J, leaving 14 bases between them. This chain's CDR3 is CASSLVRTFLTGELFF. In nucleotides, the CDR3 is TGTGCCAGCAGCTTGGTTCGGACTTTTTTAACCGGGGAGCTGTTTTTT. The full variable domain, completed using reference TRBV5-8 and TRBJ2-2, is EAGVTQSPTHLIKTRGQQATLRCSPISGHTSVYWYQQALGLGLQFLLWYDEGEERNRGNFPPRFSGRQFPNYSSELNVNALELEDSALYLCASSLVRTFLTGELFFGEGSRLTVL.

For this clone: This sample also contains other DNA sequences that code for the same CDR3. This chain connects TRBV30 to TRBJ1-2, with D possibly being TRBD1 (5 bases). V was trimmed by 1 base and J by 3 bases, leaving 9 bases between them. CDR1 is GTSNPN and CDR2 is SVGIG in the germline V gene (reference sequence). The CDR3 extends over 13 amino acids. CDR3 DNA: TGTGCCTGGAGTGAGGGACTTCACTATGGCTACACCTTC. Its protein product is CAWSEGLHYGYTF. Variable domain in full (rest from reference TRBV30 and TRBJ1-2): SQTIHQWPATLVQPVGSPLSLECTVEGTSNPNLYWYRQAAGRGLQLLFYSVGIGQISSEVPQNLSASRPQDRQFILSSKKLLLSDSGFYLCAWSEGLHYGYTFGSGTRLTVV.

The rearrangement uses TRBV3-1 (or the pseudogene TRBV3-2) and TRBJ1-6; 8 nucleotides line up with TRBD1. The germline CDR1 and CDR2 sequences are LGHDT and YNNKEL (reference sequence). The CDR3 extends over 17 amino acids. V lost 0 bases to trimming and J lost 9 bases; unmatched junction nucleotides: 10. CDR3 nucleotide sequence: TGTGCCAGCAGCCAAGATGGTGTCGGACAGGGTTTTTCACCCCTCCACTTT. Amino acids: CASSQDGVGQGFSPLHF.

Of note for this clone: The sample holds other DNA sequences that translate to the same CDR3. The chain is built from TRBV2 and TRBJ2-1; D may be TRBD2 (5 bases). The CDR3 consists of 12 residues. Germline values: CDR1 SNHLY, CDR2 FYNNEI. The V end was cut by 4 bases, the J end by 4 bases, with 5 bases between. CDR3 sequence (DNA): TGTGCCAGCAGTGCGGGGTACAATGAGCAGTTCTTC. This translates into CASSAGYNEQFF.

Worth noting for this clone: The junction does not match germline at one end; this may be a read error. The gene calls are TRBV3-1 (or the pseudogene TRBV3-2) and TRBJ2-7; TRBD1 matches at 7 bases. The CDR3 runs to 12 residues. Germline assignment: CDR1 LGHDT and CDR2 YNNKEL (reference sequence). CDR3 in DNA: TGTGCCAGCAGCCAATCCGGACAGGCGTGGGGCTTC. Translation: CASSQSGQAWGF.

This clone was detected once. The chain combines TRBV5-1 with TRBJ2-2; a possible D gene is TRBD2 (6 bases). The CDR3 spans 17 residues. Per the germline V gene, CDR1 is SGHRS and CDR2 is YFSETQ. With 1 base removed from V and 3 bases from J, the gap between germline ends came to 16 bases. For the CDR3, the DNA is TGCGCCAGCAGCTTGCTATCCGATAGCGGATACACCGGGGAGCTGTTTTTT. This gives the protein CASSLLSDSGYTGELFF.

This chain connects TRBV19 to TRBJ2-7; 12 nucleotides agree with TRBD2. V lost 8 bases, J lost 2 bases, and 4 bases stayed unmatched. This CDR3 contains 14 residues. CDR1 LNHDA and CDR2 SQIVND come from the germline V gene (reference sequence). The CDR3 here is CASRWTSGTYEQYF. The CDR3 nucleotides are TGTGCCAGTCGTTGGACTAGCGGGACCTACGAGCAGTACTTC.

The gene calls are TRBV27 and TRBJ1-1; the D gene is possibly TRBD1 (6 bases). The V end lost 4 bases, the J end lost 4 bases, and 16 bases lay between the germline ends. This CDR3 comprises 15 residues. CDR1 is MNHEY and CDR2 is SMNVEV in the germline V gene (reference sequence). CDR3 coding DNA: TGTGCCAGCAGTTCATTTACAGGGAGGGGCACTGAAGCTTTCTTT. This sequence encodes CASSSFTGRGTEAFF.

The chain joins TRBV7-2 to TRBJ2-3, with 7 bases that match TRBD1. CDR3 length: 15 residues. Germline assignment: CDR1 SGHTA and CDR2 FQGNSA. With 1 base clipped from V and 0 bases from J, the junction kept 1 base outside the gene matches. The CDR3 region is CASSLEGASTDTQYF. The CDR3 bases are TGTGCCAGCAGCTTAGAGGGGGCTAGCACAGATACGCAGTATTTT.

This chain joins TRBV24-1 and TRBJ2-1, with 14 bases lining up with TRBD2. The CDR3 runs 17 residues. The V gene end was trimmed by 3 bases and the J gene end by 5 bases; junction bases not matched to a gene: 5. Germline lookup yields CDR1 KGHDR and CDR2 SFDVKD. The CDR3 reads CATSDAGLAGGNNEQFF. DNA for the CDR3: TGTGCCACCAGTGATGCCGGACTAGCGGGAGGAAACAATGAGCAGTTCTTC.

The chain recombines TRBV7-3 with TRBJ1-1, with TRBD1 matching 8 bases. The CDR3 contains 15 residues. Germline lookup yields CDR1 SGHTA and CDR2 FQGTGA. The trim removed 5 bases at V and 0 bases at J, leaving 5 bases unmatched. For the CDR3, the DNA is TGTGCCAGCAGCCCTCACAGGGGGGTGAACACTGAAGCTTTCTTT. This translates into CASSPHRGVNTEAFF.